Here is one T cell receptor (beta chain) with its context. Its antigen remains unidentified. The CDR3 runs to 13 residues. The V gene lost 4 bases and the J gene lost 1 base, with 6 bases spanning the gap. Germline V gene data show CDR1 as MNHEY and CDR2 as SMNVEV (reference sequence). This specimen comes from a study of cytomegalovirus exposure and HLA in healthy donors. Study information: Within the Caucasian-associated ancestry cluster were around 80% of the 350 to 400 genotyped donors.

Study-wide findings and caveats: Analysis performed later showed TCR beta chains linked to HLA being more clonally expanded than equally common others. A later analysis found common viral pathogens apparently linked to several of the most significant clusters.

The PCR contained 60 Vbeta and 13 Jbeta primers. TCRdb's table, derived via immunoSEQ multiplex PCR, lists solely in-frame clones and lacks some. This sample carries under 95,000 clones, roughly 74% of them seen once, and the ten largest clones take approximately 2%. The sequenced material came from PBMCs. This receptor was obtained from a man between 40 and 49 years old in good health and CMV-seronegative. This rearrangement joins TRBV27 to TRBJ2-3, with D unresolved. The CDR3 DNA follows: TGTGCCAGCAGTTCTCTCCGCACAGATACGCAGTATTTT. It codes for CASSSLRTDTQYF.